These 25 T cell receptor beta chains were all obtained from the same sample, sequenced in a study of T cell repertoires in cytomegalovirus infection. Antigen specificity for these receptors is unknown. One entry per CDR3 protein, called by TCRdb with MiXCR from the reads. The repertoire holds about 68,000 distinct CDR3 sequences, 22% seen once, with around 77% in the top ten. Sequenced: PBMCs, sequenced either directly or after in vitro stimulation (not recorded which). These receptors all come from a human donor in good health (CMV status not recorded). Some clones in this sample may be carry-over from other donors' samples.

This clonotype was observed a handful of times. The chain carries TRBV6-2 or TRBV6-3 and TRBJ2-7; tentatively, D is TRBD1 (6 bases). The CDR3 is 11 amino acids. V was clipped by 6 bases and J by 6 bases, with 9 bases between them. Germline loops: CDR1 MNHEY, CDR2 SVGEGT. The CDR3 region has the DNA TGTGCCAGCAGCGGACAGCTCGAGCAGTACTTC. It is translated as CASSGQLEQYF.

This clonotype was counted between two and nine times. This chain links TRBV7-9 with TRBJ2-7; maybe TRBD1 (5 bases). V lost 5 bases to trimming and J lost 2 bases, with 10 bases between them. CDR1 and CDR2 (germline): SEHNR, FQNEAQ (reference sequence). This CDR3 has 13 amino acids. The CDR3 coding sequence is TGTGCCAGCAGCGTTACAGGACCCTACGAGCAGTACTTC. It specifies CASSVTGPYEQYF.

J is TRBJ1-4 and V is TRBV5-1; D is ambiguous. The CDR3 loop spans 15 amino acids. V was pared by 4 bases and J by 0 bases, with 10 bases between. Germline loops: CDR1 SGHRS, CDR2 YFSETQ. Here the CDR3 reads CASSPGRATNEKLFF. For the CDR3, the DNA is TGCGCCAGCAGCCCCGGGAGGGCAACTAATGAAAAACTGTTTTTT.

This clonotype was detected a few times. V is TRBV12-5 and J is TRBJ2-5; 13 nucleotides align to TRBD2. CDR3 length: 16 amino acids. Trimming cost V 5 bases and J 5 bases; bases outside gene matches: 8. Germline assignment: CDR1 LGHNT and CDR2 FRNRAP. The CDR3 region is CASGTGTSGIGETQYF. DNA for the CDR3: TGTGCTAGTGGTACCGGGACTAGCGGGATCGGGGAGACCCAGTACTTC. Drawing the rest from reference TRBV12-5 and TRBJ2-5, the complete variable domain is DARVTQTPRHKVTEMGQEVTMRCQPILGHNTVFWYRQTMMQGLELLAYFRNRAPLDDSGMPKDRFSAEMPDATLATLKIQPSEPRDSAVYFCASGTGTSGIGETQYFGPGTRLLVL.

This clonotype showed up just a few times. The V gene is TRBV6-2 or TRBV6-3, the J gene TRBJ2-7, with D perhaps matching TRBD1 or TRBD2 (5 bases each). This CDR3 contains 17 residues. V lost 3 bases, J lost 3 bases, and 21 bases lay in between. Germline V gene lookup returns CDR1 MNHEY and CDR2 SVGEGT. The DNA of the CDR3 is TGTGCCAGCAGTTATATTCGGGTGGGACGGACAAACTACGAGCAGTACTTC. Amino acids: CASSYIRVGRTNYEQYF.

This clonotype was counted many times. The rearrangement joins TRBV7-2 to TRBJ2-5, with 8 bases identical to TRBD2. Trimming cost V 5 bases and J 6 bases; bases outside gene matches: 5. The CDR3 contains 13 residues. Germline V gene data show CDR1 as SGHTA and CDR2 as FQGNSA. The CDR3 loop is CASSREGLKTQYF. The CDR3, as DNA: TGTGCCAGCAGCCGGGAGGGCCTGAAGACCCAGTACTTC.

This chain uses TRBV7-3 with TRBJ2-6, with D unresolved. V lost 4 bases to trimming and J lost 2 bases, with 9 bases between them. Germline V gives CDR1 SGHTA, CDR2 FQGTGA. This CDR3 has 15 amino acids. The CDR3 DNA is TGTGCCAGCAGCTCAGCTGGGACTGGGGCCAACGTCCTGACTTTC. It translates to CASSSAGTGANVLTF.

This clonotype appeared a few times. The chain recombines TRBV12-3 or TRBV12-4 with TRBJ1-2; a weak D match, TRBD1 (5 bases). The CDR3 is 13 residues long. Trimming removed 6 bases at V and 8 bases at J, with 16 bases between. The CDR3 bases are TGTGCCAGCAGACCCCGGGGGGATGCCGGCTACACCTTC. Residues: CASRPRGDAGYTF.

The rearrangement links TRBV28 to TRBJ2-1; TRBD1 matches 12 bases. Unmatched junction bases numbered 3, after V lost 5 bases and J lost 7 bases. There are 14 residues in the CDR3. From germline, CDR1 is MDHEN and CDR2 SYDVKM. The CDR3 region is CASSTGQGANEQFF. The CDR3 nucleotides read TGTGCCAGCAGTACGGGACAGGGGGCAAATGAGCAGTTCTTC.

This clonotype has a handful of counts. V and J are TRBV5-8 and TRBJ2-7; TRBD1 matches 9 bases. V lost 2 bases and J lost 7; bases outside the gene matches: 7. The CDR3 is made up of 14 amino acids. Germline V gene data show CDR1 as SGHTS and CDR2 as YDEGEE. CDR3 amino acids: CASSLTQGAREQYV. The CDR3 DNA follows: TGTGCCAGCAGCTTAACACAGGGGGCAAGAGAGCAGTACGTC.

V gene TRBV6-2 or TRBV6-3 combines with J gene TRBJ2-7; D is unclear. V lost 6 bases and J 4 bases, leaving 7 bases between the germline ends. CDR1 and CDR2 from the germline V gene are MNHEY and SVGEGT. The CDR3 consists of 11 residues. DNA for the CDR3: TGTGCCAGCAGCTCCCCATACGAGCAGTACTTC. This gives the protein CASSSPYEQYF.

The chain couples TRBV28 to TRBJ1-2, with TRBD1 as a possible D gene (5 bases). The CDR3 extends over 12 amino acids. CDR1 and CDR2 from the germline V gene are MDHEN and SYDVKM. V was clipped by 4 bases and J by 5 bases, with 8 bases between them. The CDR3 spells CASSSGGYGYTF. The CDR3, as DNA: TGTGCCAGCAGTTCGGGGGGTTATGGCTACACCTTC.

This clonotype was detected a few times. The V gene is TRBV7-6, the J gene TRBJ2-1; D ambiguous. Germline V lookup: CDR1 SGHVS, CDR2 FNYEAQ. The length of the CDR3 is 11 residues. V gave up 5 bases and J gave up 7 bases, with 6 bases separating them. In nucleotides, the CDR3 is TGTGCCAGCAGCCAACAGAATGAGCAGTTCTTC. Translating it yields CASSQQNEQFF.

This sequence joins TRBV12-3 or TRBV12-4 and TRBJ1-5, with 10 bases identical to TRBD1. With V trimmed by 8 bases and J by 9 bases, 7 bases remained unmatched. This CDR3 has 13 residues. CDR3 protein: CASSDRGIGPQHF. CDR3 sequence (DNA): TGTGCCAGCTCGGACAGGGGGATAGGGCCCCAGCATTTT.

V is TRBV7-9 and J is TRBJ2-5, with TRBD2 matching over 8 bases. This CDR3 spans 18 amino acids. Germline V gene data show CDR1 as SEHNR and CDR2 as FQNEAQ (reference sequence). V shed 6 bases, J shed 2 bases, and the junction held 17 bases outside the gene matches. This chain's CDR3 is CASSHPPPGGRLQETQYF. CDR3 DNA: TGTGCCAGCAGTCACCCTCCTCCGGGGGGGAGGCTTCAAGAGACCCAGTACTTC.

The chain employs TRBV12-3 or TRBV12-4 and TRBJ2-1; D possibly corresponds to TRBD2 (5 bases). This CDR3 has 14 amino acids. Trimming shortened V by 6 bases and J by 6 bases, and 15 bases separated the two germline ends. The CDR3 DNA is TGTGCCAGCAGCCCTAGGGCGGGCTTCAATGAGCAGTTCTTC. Encoded protein: CASSPRAGFNEQFF.

This chain uses TRBV2 with TRBJ1-2; D gene unclear. This CDR3 contains 11 residues. Deletions cut 3 bases from V and 5 bases from J, with 4 bases between. Germline V gene sequence: CDR1 SNHLY, CDR2 FYNNEI. CDR3 nucleotides: TGTGCCAGCAGTGAGGATTATGGCTACACCTTC. Translated, it gives CASSEDYGYTF.

The chain recombines TRBV6-2 or TRBV6-3 with TRBJ2-1; the D gene is possibly TRBD1 (5 bases). The germline CDR1 and CDR2 sequences are MNHEY and SVGEGT. The CDR3 consists of 13 residues. V lost 6 bases, J lost 8 bases, and 14 bases lay in between. The DNA for the CDR3 is TGTGCCAGCAGGTGGACATCCACCTATGAGCAGTTCTTC. Its protein product is CASRWTSTYEQFF.

V and J are TRBV6-5 and TRBJ2-7, with a possible D match to TRBD1 (6 bases). Trimming removed 0 bases from V and 3 bases from J, with 12 bases in between. CDR1 and CDR2 (germline): MNHEY, SVGAGI. The CDR3 runs 15 residues. The CDR3 reads CASSYSAGDGYEQYV. Written as DNA, the CDR3 is TGTGCCAGCAGTTACTCTGCAGGGGACGGCTACGAGCAGTACGTC.

The chain joins TRBV20-1 to TRBJ2-1, with TRBD2 matching 11 bases. The length of the CDR3 is 16 residues. CDR1 is DFQATT and CDR2 is SNEGSKA in the germline V gene (reference sequence). The junction had 8 bases not matched to a gene; V was cut back by 0 bases and J by 7 bases. As DNA, the CDR3 is TGCAGTGCTAGAGACGTGGGGGGACTAGCGGCGAATGAGCAGTTCTTC. This sequence encodes CSARDVGGLAANEQFF.

With regard to this clonotype: A read error may be the cause here, since a much bigger clone is one base away. This rearrangement joins TRBV12-3 or TRBV12-4 to TRBJ1-1; D remains unclear. This CDR3 region has 13 residues. The CDR3: CAGSFAPNTEAFF. The CDR3 nucleotides are TGTGCCGGCAGTTTCGCGCCGAACACTGAAGCTTTCTTT.

J is TRBJ2-5 and V is TRBV12-5; D gene uncertain. The length of the CDR3 is 13 residues. The V gene lost 7 bases and the J gene lost 0 bases, with 9 bases spanning the gap. Germline V lookup: CDR1 LGHNT, CDR2 FRNRAP. The CDR3 nucleotides are TGTGCTAGTGCGTGGCGGAACCAAGAGACCCAGTACTTC. This codes for CASAWRNQETQYF. Using reference TRBV12-5 and TRBJ2-5 for the parts outside the CDR3, the full variable domain is DARVTQTPRHKVTEMGQEVTMRCQPILGHNTVFWYRQTMMQGLELLAYFRNRAPLDDSGMPKDRFSAEMPDATLATLKIQPSEPRDSAVYFCASAWRNQETQYFGPGTRLLVL.

This clonotype was seen repeatedly, ten times or more. The gene calls are TRBV7-2 and TRBJ1-6, with 9 bases lining up with TRBD1. This CDR3 contains 14 residues. Germline trimming cut 4 bases from V and 13 bases from J; bases unmatched to any gene: 8. Per the germline V gene, CDR1 is SGHTA and CDR2 is FQGNSA. CDR3 protein: CASSSGQGLSPLHF. Here the CDR3 DNA reads TGTGCCAGCAGCTCGGGACAGGGACTATCGCCCCTCCACTTT.

This clonotype occurred a few times. The chain carries TRBV24-1 and TRBJ2-1, with no clear D. The V and J ends lost 4 bases and 9 bases respectively, with 12 bases between them. The germline V gene encodes CDR1 KGHDR and CDR2 SFDVKD. The CDR3 is 13 amino acids. The CDR3 coding sequence is TGTGCCACCAGTGACTCTGACCGGAGTGAGCAGTTCTTC. Protein sequence: CATSDSDRSEQFF.

V usage is TRBV28 and J usage is TRBJ1-2; D not resolved. Looked up from germline, CDR1 is MDHEN and CDR2 is SYDVKM. Trimming cost V 6 bases and J 8 bases, with 13 bases left between them. The CDR3 totals 12 residues. The CDR3 sequence: CASSAPKSGYTF. DNA of the CDR3: TGTGCCAGCAGCGCCCCGAAATCCGGCTACACCTTC.